Below, one T cell receptor (beta chain) is given with its context. MiXCR, run by TCRdb on the 5' RACE reads, gives a single entry per CDR3 protein. The sample has approximately 300,000 distinct CDR3 sequences, 6.5% to 8.5% seen once. This sample was included in a study of T cells after yellow fever vaccination. This TCR was recovered from a man younger than 35 who received the YFV17D yellow fever vaccine. The sample in question was PBMCs, obtained 35 to 50 days after the first yellow fever vaccination.

CDR3 sequence: CASSPAALAGGHTDTQYF. The CDR3 bases are TGTGCCAGCTCACCAGCCGCGCTAGCGGGGGGACACACAGATACGCAGTATTTT. This chain uses TRBV18 with TRBJ2-3; 11 bases agree with TRBD2. This CDR3 is 18 amino acids long. The germline V gene has CDR1 KGHSH and CDR2 LQKENI. J gave up 2 bases and V 2 bases, and 9 bases lay outside the gene matches.